This TCR beta chain was recorded in a study of CD8+ T cells in alopecia areata. On the study more broadly: Those treated were given oral tofacitinib at 5 to 10 mg twice daily. General study points: Many expanded lesional clones persisted in scalp and blood during tofacitinib. Normal skin's resident alphabeta T cells are also sequenced in scalp samples.

To note about this clone: Its cognate antigen is unknown.

The CDR3 covers 15 residues. Germline loops: CDR1 MNHEY, CDR2 SVGAGI. After removal of 2 bases from V and 3 bases from J, the junction contained 5 bases not matched to a gene. The treatment denotes: oral pan-JAK inhibitor, 5-10 mg twice daily. Investigators isolated RNA and reverse transcribed it into cDNA to act as the sequencing template. The table came from immunoSEQ multiplex PCR; TCRdb's copy has only in-frame clones and leaves some out. In the table there are 130,000 to 150,000 clones, roughly 82% of which are singletons. V and J are TRBV6-5 and TRBJ2-3, with 7 positions matching TRBD2. The sequences come from CD8+ T cells sorted from blood, collected at week 4, from a patient treated with tofacitinib. The receptor was derived from a human donor with alopecia areata. The CDR3, as DNA: TGTGCCAGCAGTTACGGACGGGGAGGGACAGATACGCAGTATTTT. Translating it yields CASSYGRGGTDTQYF.